This TCR beta chain was documented in a study of technical replicates of blood from a few donors. Assay: immunoSEQ multiplex PCR; the TCRdb copy retains only in-frame clones and omits some. The data hold about 59,000 clones, with around 93% observed a single time. Sequencing was performed on PBMCs. The TCR was taken from a human donor in good health. Some clones in this sample may be carry-over from other donors' samples.

CDR3 sequence (DNA): TGTGCCAGCAGCTTGGGACCCGGGGACAGAGATACGCAGTATTTT. The encoded protein is CASSLGPGDRDTQYF. The chain combines TRBV5-5 with TRBJ2-3; TRBD1 matches 7 bases. The CDR3 length is 15 residues. CDR1 and CDR2 from the germline V gene are SGHKS and YYEKEE (reference sequence). The V and J ends lost 0 bases and 5 bases, in that order; junction bases with no gene match: 6. The entire variable domain, with the rest obtained from reference TRBV5-5 and TRBJ2-3, is as follows: DAGVTQSPTHLIKTRGQQVTLRCSPISGHKSVSWYQQVLGQGPQFIFQYYEKEERGRGNFPDRFSARQFPNYSSELNVNALLLGDSALYLCASSLGPGDRDTQYFGPGTRLTVL.